This T cell receptor (beta chain) was sequenced during a study of T cells in Graves' hyperthyroidism and ophthalmopathy. General observations from the study: For ophthalmopathy, model prediction preceded onset by a median roughly 6.3 months. Most thyroid clonotypes that were expanded above 0.001 also turned up in blood.

Points on this clonotype: The antigen remains undetermined.

Newly diagnosed patients aged 18 to 65 had hyperthyroidism of under 2 months' duration. Fresh 10 ml peripheral blood yielded PBMCs. From RNA transcripts, TCR beta CDR3 regions were amplified. Carried out on the TCR CDR3, a first-round RT-PCR used the HTBI primer set. TCRdb itself ran the multiplex PCR reads through MiXCR, one entry per CDR3 protein. The table records 30,000 to 40,000 distinct CDR3 sequences, around 48% of them present only once. V lost 0 bases and J lost 0, with 6 bases in between. Germline-derived CDR1 and CDR2 are SGHRS and YFSETQ. This CDR3 spans 14 amino acids. J is TRBJ2-5 and V is TRBV5-1; D is unclear. This clonotype was sampled from a woman aged 50 to 60 with Graves' hyperthyroidism that later progressed to Graves' ophthalmopathy. Sequencing was performed on blood. The CDR3 region is CASSLGTNQETQYF. As DNA, the CDR3 is TGCGCCAGCAGCTTGGGGACCAACCAAGAGACCCAGTACTTC.